The 17 T cell receptor beta chains presented below share a single source sample, sequenced in a study of T cell repertoires in cytomegalovirus infection. TCRdb recomputed calls from the reads with MiXCR, one row per CDR3 protein. In the table there are roughly 240,000 distinct CDR3 sequences, 6% to 8% of which are singletons. Sequenced material: PBMCs. These TCRs come from a human donor in good health (CMV status not recorded). Some clones in this sample may be carry-over from other donors' samples.

This clonotype came up many times. The gene calls are TRBV30 and TRBJ1-1; D not certain. The CDR3 contains 15 residues. Trimming pared 4 bases from V and 1 base from J, leaving 16 bases between. Germline lookup yields CDR1 GTSNPN and CDR2 SVGIG (reference sequence). The CDR3 nucleotides are TGTGCCTGGATACCCCAAAGATGGGAGAACACTGAAGCTTTCTTT. It is translated as CAWIPQRWENTEAFF.

This clonotype was counted ten times or more. The chain links TRBV7-2 to TRBJ1-1; D gene ambiguous. V lost 1 base and J 5 bases, leaving 14 bases between the germline ends. The CDR3 is 15 amino acids. CDR1 and CDR2 from the germline V gene are SGHTA and FQGNSA. DNA of the CDR3: TGTGCCAGCAGCTTAGGGGGTCAGCTAAGGACTGAAGCTTTCTTT. It is translated as CASSLGGQLRTEAFF.

In its sample, this clonotype was seen many times. V usage is TRBV7-2 and J usage is TRBJ2-3, with D perhaps matching TRBD2 (7 bases). Germline CDR1 SGHTA, CDR2 FQGNSA. V shed 6 bases and J shed 6 bases, with 13 bases lying between them. The CDR3 contains 13 residues. For the CDR3, the DNA is TGTGCCAGCAGTCCCGGGGGGCCGGATACGCAGTATTTT. Encoded protein: CASSPGGPDTQYF.

The table lists this clonotype with many counts. This chain connects TRBV12-3 or TRBV12-4 to TRBJ1-3, with D possibly being TRBD1 (5 bases). Trimming took off 4 bases at V and 4 bases at J, with 11 bases between the two ends. CDR3 size: 14 residues. The chain's CDR3 is CASSYGTIGNTIYF. The CDR3 coding sequence is TGTGCCAGCAGTTACGGGACGATCGGAAACACCATATATTTT.

This clonotype has a count of ten or more. The gene calls are TRBV6-2 or TRBV6-3 and TRBJ1-2; possible D gene TRBD1, 5 bases. The germline V and J ends were trimmed by 4 bases and 7 bases, with 19 bases remaining between them. CDR3 length equals 15 residues. CDR1 MNHEY and CDR2 SVGEGT come from the germline V gene. CDR3 loop: CASSLQGLSDPGYTF. The CDR3 nucleotides read TGTGCCAGCAGTTTGCAGGGACTATCGGATCCTGGCTACACCTTC.

This clonotype was counted a few times. This rearrangement joins TRBV7-2 to TRBJ1-1, with TRBD1 as a possible D gene (5 bases). CDR1 and CDR2 from the germline V gene are SGHTA and FQGNSA. This CDR3 is 14 amino acids long. Trimming removed 5 bases from V and 4 bases from J, with 14 bases in between. The CDR3 sequence: CASSPQGSGTEAFF. The DNA of the CDR3 is TGTGCCAGCAGCCCCCAGGGTAGCGGCACTGAAGCTTTCTTT.

This clonotype was detected ten times or more. The J gene is TRBJ1-5, the V gene TRBV20-1, with TRBD1 as a possible D gene (5 bases). V was shortened by 1 base and J by 1 base, with 11 bases between the two germline ends. Germline V gene sequence: CDR1 DFQATT, CDR2 SNEGSKA (reference sequence). The CDR3 loop spans 15 amino acids. DNA for the CDR3: TGCAGTGCTAGAGTAGGGACCGCGAGCAATCAGCCCCAGCATTTT. Encoded protein: CSARVGTASNQPQHF.

This clonotype was recorded many times. This chain links TRBV20-1 with TRBJ2-3; D uncertain. The CDR3 totals 14 residues. Trimming removed 3 bases from V and 1 base from J, with 11 bases in between. Per germline, CDR1 DFQATT and CDR2 SNEGSKA (reference sequence). This chain's CDR3 is CSARASEGTDTQYF. The DNA of the CDR3 is TGCAGTGCTAGGGCCTCCGAGGGCACAGATACGCAGTATTTT.

This clonotype was picked up many times. V is TRBV6-2 or TRBV6-3 and J is TRBJ2-2, with 8 positions matching TRBD1. Trimming took 5 bases from V and 3 from J; bases not matched to a gene: 8. CDR3 size: 16 residues. The V gene's germline CDR1 is MNHEY and CDR2 SVGEGT. CDR3 in DNA: TGTGCCAGCAGTACCGCAGGGGGCCTGGACACCGGGGAGCTGTTTTTT. It specifies CASSTAGGLDTGELFF.

In its sample, this clonotype was seen many times. The chain couples TRBV4-1 to TRBJ1-1, with D possibly matching TRBD1 (6 bases). The length of the CDR3 is 11 residues. V was clipped by 4 bases and J by 11 bases, with 11 bases between them. CDR1 and CDR2 from the germline V gene are MGHRA and YSYEKL. CDR3 sequence (DNA): TGCGCCAGCAGCCCAGGGGAGTTGGCTTTCTTT. This sequence encodes CASSPGELAFF.

This clonotype was counted ten times or more. The chain is built from TRBV7-2 and TRBJ2-1; D may correspond to TRBD1 or TRBD2 (6 bases each). The germline CDR1 and CDR2 sequences are SGHTA and FQGNSA. The CDR3 consists of 17 residues. With 1 base removed from V and 5 bases from J, the gap between germline ends came to 18 bases. The CDR3 loop reads CASSLVGGLGGNNEQFF. The CDR3 DNA reads TGTGCCAGCAGCTTAGTAGGGGGGTTAGGGGGAAACAATGAGCAGTTCTTC.

At least ten counts were recorded for this clonotype. V is TRBV25-1 and J is TRBJ1-6; D is unclear. The germline V and J ends were trimmed by 1 base and 0 bases, with 10 bases remaining between them. The CDR3 is 17 amino acids. Germline CDR1 and CDR2: MGHDK and SYGVNS. In nucleotides, the CDR3 is TGTGCCAGCAGTGAATTGGGCGAAGTCTCCTATAATTCACCCCTCCACTTT. Encoded protein: CASSELGEVSYNSPLHF. The full variable domain, completed using reference TRBV25-1 and TRBJ1-6, is EADIYQTPRYLVIGTGKKITLECSQTMGHDKMYWYQQDPGMELHLIHYSYGVNSTEKGDLSSESTVSRIRTEHFPLTLESARPSHTSQYLCASSELGEVSYNSPLHFGNGTRLTVT.

This clonotype was picked up many times. The genes are TRBV19 and TRBJ2-2; D not resolved. Per germline, CDR1 LNHDA and CDR2 SQIVND (reference sequence). This CDR3 comprises 15 residues. Trimming left V 4 bases short and J 1 base short, with 10 bases between. CDR3 sequence reads: CASSKFLENTGELFF. In DNA, the CDR3 is TGTGCCAGTAGTAAATTCTTGGAGAACACCGGGGAGCTGTTTTTT.

The J gene is TRBJ1-1, the V gene TRBV29-1, with D hard to call. The CDR3 extends over 10 amino acids. Trimming shortened V by 4 bases and J by 10 bases, and 10 bases separated the two germline ends. The germline V gene encodes CDR1 SQVTM and CDR2 ANQGSEA. The CDR3 DNA reads as TGCAGCGTTGTGGAGGTTAGAGCTTTCTTT. This gives the protein CSVVEVRAFF.

This clonotype was recorded at least ten times. The rearrangement links TRBV28 to TRBJ2-7; a possible D gene is TRBD1 (6 bases). This CDR3 has 13 amino acids. V lost 10 bases to trimming and J lost 2 bases, with 15 bases between them. Germline CDR1 reads MDHEN; CDR2 reads SYDVKM. The CDR3 coding sequence is TGTGCCACTTGGGACACTGGAACCTACGAGCAGTACTTC. This translates into CATWDTGTYEQYF.

This clonotype has a count of ten or more. The chain carries TRBV10-3 and TRBJ2-1, with D unresolved. Trimming pared 6 bases from V and 6 bases from J, leaving 12 bases between. The CDR3 is 13 residues long. Germline CDR1 reads ENHRY; CDR2 reads SYGVKD. Written as DNA, the CDR3 is TGTGCCATCAGGGATAGACAATCCAATGAGCAGTTCTTC. It yields the protein CAIRDRQSNEQFF.

This clonotype was seen repeatedly, ten times or more. The chain couples TRBV12-5 to TRBJ1-5; 8 bases agree with TRBD1. After removal of 1 base from V and 3 bases from J, the junction contained 8 bases not matched to a gene. The CDR3 contains 17 residues. Germline CDR1 and CDR2: LGHNT and FRNRAP. CDR3 DNA sequence: TGTGCTAGTGGTTTGGGGCGGACAGGGATGATCAATCAGCCCCAGCATTTT. It codes for CASGLGRTGMINQPQHF. The variable domain in full, with the rest retrieved from reference TRBV12-5 and TRBJ1-5, is DARVTQTPRHKVTEMGQEVTMRCQPILGHNTVFWYRQTMMQGLELLAYFRNRAPLDDSGMPKDRFSAEMPDATLATLKIQPSEPRDSAVYFCASGLGRTGMINQPQHFGDGTRLSIL.